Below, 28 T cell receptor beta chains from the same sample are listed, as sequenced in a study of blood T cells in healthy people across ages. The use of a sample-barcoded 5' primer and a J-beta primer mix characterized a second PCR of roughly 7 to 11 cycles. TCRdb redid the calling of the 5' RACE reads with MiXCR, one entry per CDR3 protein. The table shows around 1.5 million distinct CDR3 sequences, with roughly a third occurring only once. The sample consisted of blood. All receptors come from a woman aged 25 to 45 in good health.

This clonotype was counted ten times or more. CDR3 region: CASSLLASEDNEQFF. The CDR3, as DNA: TGTGCCAGCAGCTTATTGGCTAGCGAGGACAATGAGCAGTTCTTC. The chain recombines TRBV13 with TRBJ2-1; a possible D gene is TRBD2 (6 bases). This CDR3 spans 15 amino acids. Germline CDR1 and CDR2: PRHDT and FYEKMQ (reference sequence). Trimming shortened V by 2 bases and J by 5 bases, and 13 bases separated the two germline ends.

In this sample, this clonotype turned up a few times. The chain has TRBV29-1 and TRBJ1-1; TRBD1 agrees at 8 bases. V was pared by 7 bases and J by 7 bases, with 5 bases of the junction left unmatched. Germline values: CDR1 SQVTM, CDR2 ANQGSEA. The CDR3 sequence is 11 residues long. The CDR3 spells CSAQQGGEAFF. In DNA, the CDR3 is TGCAGCGCCCAACAGGGGGGTGAAGCTTTCTTT.

The CDR3 sequence: CASSFTQVTYEQYF. DNA of the CDR3: TGTGCCAGCAGTTTCACCCAGGTCACCTACGAGCAGTACTTC. This rearrangement joins TRBV12-3 or TRBV12-4 to TRBJ2-4; D is uncertain. Gene TRBJ2-7 matches the end of the DNA better, so the J call may be wrong. CDR3 length: 14 residues.

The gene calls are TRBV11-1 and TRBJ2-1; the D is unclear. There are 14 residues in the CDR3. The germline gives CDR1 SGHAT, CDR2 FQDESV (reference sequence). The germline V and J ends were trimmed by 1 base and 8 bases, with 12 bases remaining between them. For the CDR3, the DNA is TGTGCCAGCAGCTTAGGCGAAGGGATGGATGAGCAGTTCTTC. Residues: CASSLGEGMDEQFF.

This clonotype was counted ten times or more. CDR3 loop: CSARGEHSSSYEQYF. As DNA, the CDR3 is TGCAGTGCTAGAGGGGAACACTCGAGCTCCTACGAGCAGTACTTC. The V gene is TRBV20-1, the J gene TRBJ2-7; D is ambiguous. The germline CDR1 and CDR2 sequences are DFQATT and SNEGSKA (reference sequence). The CDR3 covers 15 residues. The V and J ends lost 1 base and 0 bases respectively, with 13 bases between them.

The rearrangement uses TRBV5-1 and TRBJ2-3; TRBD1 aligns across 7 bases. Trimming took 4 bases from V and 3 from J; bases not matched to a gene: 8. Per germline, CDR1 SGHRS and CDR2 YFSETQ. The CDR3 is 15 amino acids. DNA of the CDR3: TGCGCCAGCAGCCAAACGGGACAGCCTACAGATACGCAGTATTTT. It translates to CASSQTGQPTDTQYF.

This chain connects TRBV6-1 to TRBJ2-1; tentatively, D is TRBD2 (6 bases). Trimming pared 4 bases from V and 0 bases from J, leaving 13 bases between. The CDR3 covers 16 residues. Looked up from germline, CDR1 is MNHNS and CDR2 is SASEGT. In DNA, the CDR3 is TGTGCCAGCAGTGGCGGGACTCCGAGCTCCTACAATGAGCAGTTCTTC. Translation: CASSGGTPSSYNEQFF.

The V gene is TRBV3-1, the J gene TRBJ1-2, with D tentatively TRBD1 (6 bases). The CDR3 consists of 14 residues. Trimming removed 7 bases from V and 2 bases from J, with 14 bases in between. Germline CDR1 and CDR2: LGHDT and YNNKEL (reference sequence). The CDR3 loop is CASTSGTKNYGYTF. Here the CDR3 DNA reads TGTGCCAGCACTAGCGGGACAAAGAACTATGGCTACACCTTC.

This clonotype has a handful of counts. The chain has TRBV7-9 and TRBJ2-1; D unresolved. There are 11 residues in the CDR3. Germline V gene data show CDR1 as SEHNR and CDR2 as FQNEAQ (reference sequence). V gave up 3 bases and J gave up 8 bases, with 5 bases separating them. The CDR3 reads CASSFGHEQFF. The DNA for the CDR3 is TGTGCCAGCAGCTTTGGGCATGAGCAGTTCTTC.

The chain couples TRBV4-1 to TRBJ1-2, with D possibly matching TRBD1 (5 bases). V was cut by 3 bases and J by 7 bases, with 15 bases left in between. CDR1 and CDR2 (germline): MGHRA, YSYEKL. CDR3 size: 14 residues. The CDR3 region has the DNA TGCGCCAGCAGCCAGGGGGAGAGTATTGGTGGCTACACCTTC. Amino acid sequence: CASSQGESIGGYTF.

The CDR3 DNA reads as TGTGCCAGCAGTTACGCGTCTAGCGGGAGATGGAGCACAGATACGCAGTATTTT. It specifies CASSYASSGRWSTDTQYF. The J gene is TRBJ2-3, the V gene TRBV6-2 or TRBV6-3, with 10 bases lining up with TRBD2. J lost 0 bases, V lost 2 bases, and 8 bases had no gene match. CDR3 length: 18 residues. From germline, CDR1 is MNHEY and CDR2 SVGEGT.

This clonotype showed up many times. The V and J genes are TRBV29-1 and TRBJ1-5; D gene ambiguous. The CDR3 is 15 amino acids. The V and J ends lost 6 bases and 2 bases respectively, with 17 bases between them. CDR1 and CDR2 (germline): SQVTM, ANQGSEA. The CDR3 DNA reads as TGCAGCGTCCGGGAGGGCTTCCAAGGCAATCAGCCCCAGCATTTT. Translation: CSVREGFQGNQPQHF.

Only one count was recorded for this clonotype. The CDR3 sequence: CASKHGPAGETQYF. CDR3 sequence (DNA): TGTGCCAGCAAGCATGGCCCAGCGGGAGAAACCCAGTACTTC. V gene TRBV27 combines with J gene TRBJ2-5; TRBD2 aligns across 8 bases. The CDR3 contains 14 residues. The J segment lost 8 bases and the V segment lost 7 bases, leaving 12 bases of the junction unmatched. Germline V gene lookup returns CDR1 MNHEY and CDR2 SMNVEV (reference sequence).

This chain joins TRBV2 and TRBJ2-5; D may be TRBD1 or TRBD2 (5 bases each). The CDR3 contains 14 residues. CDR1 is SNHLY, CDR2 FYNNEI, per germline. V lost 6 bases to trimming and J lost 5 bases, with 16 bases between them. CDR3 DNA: TGTGCCAGCAGGGCAGGGCTCCCGGGGGAGACCCAGTACTTC. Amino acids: CASRAGLPGETQYF.

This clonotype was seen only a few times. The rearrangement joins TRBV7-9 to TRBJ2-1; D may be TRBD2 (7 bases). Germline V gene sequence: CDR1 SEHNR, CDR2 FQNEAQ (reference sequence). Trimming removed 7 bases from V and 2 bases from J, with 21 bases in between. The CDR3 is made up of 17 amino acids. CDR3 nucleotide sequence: TGTGCCAGCACCCAGGGGAGAGGGGGGGACGCCTACAATGAGCAGTTCTTC. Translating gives CASTQGRGGDAYNEQFF.

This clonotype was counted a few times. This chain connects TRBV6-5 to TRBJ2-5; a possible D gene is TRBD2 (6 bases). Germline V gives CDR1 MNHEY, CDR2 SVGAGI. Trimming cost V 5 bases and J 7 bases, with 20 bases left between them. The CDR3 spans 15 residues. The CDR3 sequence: CASSLGSTSFVTQYF. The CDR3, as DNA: TGTGCCAGCAGTCTCGGGTCGACTAGTTTCGTGACCCAGTACTTC.

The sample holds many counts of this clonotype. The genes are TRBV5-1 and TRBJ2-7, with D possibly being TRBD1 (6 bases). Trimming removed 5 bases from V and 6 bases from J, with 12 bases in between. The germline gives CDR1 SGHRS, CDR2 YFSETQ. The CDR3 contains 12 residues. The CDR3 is CASRSTGREQYF. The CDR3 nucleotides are TGCGCCAGCAGGAGTACAGGGCGCGAGCAGTACTTC.

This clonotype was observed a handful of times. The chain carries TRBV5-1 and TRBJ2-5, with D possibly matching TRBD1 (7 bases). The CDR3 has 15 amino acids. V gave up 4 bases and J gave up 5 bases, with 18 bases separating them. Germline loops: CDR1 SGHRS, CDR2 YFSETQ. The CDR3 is CASSLSTTGRETQYF. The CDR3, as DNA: TGCGCCAGCAGCCTGAGTACGACAGGGAGGGAGACCCAGTACTTC.

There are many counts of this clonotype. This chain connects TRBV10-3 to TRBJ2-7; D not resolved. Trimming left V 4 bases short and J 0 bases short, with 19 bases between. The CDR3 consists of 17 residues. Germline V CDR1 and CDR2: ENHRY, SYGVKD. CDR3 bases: TGTGCCATCAGTGTTGTAAACCCCAGAATGCCCTCCTACGAGCAGTACTTC. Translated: CAISVVNPRMPSYEQYF.

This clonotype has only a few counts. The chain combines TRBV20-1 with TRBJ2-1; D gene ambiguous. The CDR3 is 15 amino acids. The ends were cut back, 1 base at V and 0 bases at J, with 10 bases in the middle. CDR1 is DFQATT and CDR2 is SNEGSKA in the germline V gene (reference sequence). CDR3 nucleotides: TGCAGTGCTAGAGGAGCCCTCTCCTCCTACAATGAGCAGTTCTTC. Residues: CSARGALSSYNEQFF.

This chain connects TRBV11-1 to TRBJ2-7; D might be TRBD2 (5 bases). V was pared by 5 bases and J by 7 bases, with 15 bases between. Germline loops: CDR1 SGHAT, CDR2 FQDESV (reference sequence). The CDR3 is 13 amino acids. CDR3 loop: CASSPPGPGEQYF. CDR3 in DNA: TGTGCCAGCAGCCCCCCGGGCCCGGGGGAGCAGTACTTC.

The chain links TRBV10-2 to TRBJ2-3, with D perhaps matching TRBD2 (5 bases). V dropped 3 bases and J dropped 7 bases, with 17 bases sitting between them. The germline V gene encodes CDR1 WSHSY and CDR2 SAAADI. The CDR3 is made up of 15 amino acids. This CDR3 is CASSDWLTEGYTQYF. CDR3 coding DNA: TGCGCCAGCAGTGATTGGCTTACCGAGGGATATACGCAGTATTTT.

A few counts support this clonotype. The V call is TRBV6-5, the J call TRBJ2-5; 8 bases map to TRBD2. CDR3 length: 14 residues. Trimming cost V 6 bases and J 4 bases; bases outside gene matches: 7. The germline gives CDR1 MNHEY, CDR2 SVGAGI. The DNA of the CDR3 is TGTGCCAGCAGAAATAGCGGGAAGAGAGAGACCCAGTACTTC. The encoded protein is CASRNSGKRETQYF.

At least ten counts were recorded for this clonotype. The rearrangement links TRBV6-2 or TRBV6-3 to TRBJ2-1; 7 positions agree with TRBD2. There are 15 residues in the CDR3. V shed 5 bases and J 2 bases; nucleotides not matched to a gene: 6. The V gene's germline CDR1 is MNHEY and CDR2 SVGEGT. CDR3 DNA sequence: TGTGCCAGCAGTGGGTTAGCGGGTCCCTACAATGAGCAGTTCTTC. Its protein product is CASSGLAGPYNEQFF.

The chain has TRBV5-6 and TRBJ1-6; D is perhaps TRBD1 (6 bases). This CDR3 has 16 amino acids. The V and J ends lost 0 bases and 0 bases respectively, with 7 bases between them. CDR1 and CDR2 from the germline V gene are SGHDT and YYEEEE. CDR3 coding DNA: TGTGCCAGCAGCTTGGGACAGGCCTCCTATAATTCACCCCTCCACTTT. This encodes CASSLGQASYNSPLHF.

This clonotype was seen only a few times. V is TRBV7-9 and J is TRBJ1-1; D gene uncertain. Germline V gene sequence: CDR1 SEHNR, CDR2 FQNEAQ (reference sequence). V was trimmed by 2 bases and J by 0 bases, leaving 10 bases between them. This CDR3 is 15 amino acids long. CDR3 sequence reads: CASSLSYGLNTEAFF. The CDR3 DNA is TGTGCCAGCAGCTTAAGCTACGGATTGAACACTGAAGCTTTCTTT.

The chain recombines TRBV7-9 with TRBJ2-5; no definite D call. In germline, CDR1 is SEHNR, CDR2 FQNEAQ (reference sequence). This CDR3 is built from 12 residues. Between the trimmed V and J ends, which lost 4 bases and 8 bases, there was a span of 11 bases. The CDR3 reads CASSSSVGTQYF. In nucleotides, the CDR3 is TGTGCCAGCAGCTCCTCGGTGGGAACCCAGTACTTC.

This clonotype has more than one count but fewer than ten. This chain's CDR3 is CATSDSTGNFRYIQYF. CDR3 coding DNA: TGTGCCACCAGTGATTCTACAGGGAATTTTAGGTACATTCAGTACTTC. The chain couples TRBV24-1 to TRBJ2-4; a weak D match, TRBD1 (6 bases). This CDR3 is 16 amino acids long. Germline values: CDR1 KGHDR, CDR2 SFDVKD. Trimming pared 2 bases from V and 8 bases from J, leaving 18 bases between.